What follows are 31 T cell receptor beta chains derived from one specimen sequenced in a study of vaccination and CD4 T cells after COVID-19. Treatment denoted: approximately 9-day PBMC culture with coronavirus spike peptide pools or control peptides (ViraFEST assay). Scientists ran DNA taken from cultured CD4+ T cells through the Oncomine TCR Beta short-read assay for sequencing. One entry per CDR3 protein results from TCRdb running MiXCR on the PCR reads. Of approximately 6,300 distinct CDR3 sequences detected, about 30% appear once; the ten largest clones hold less than 14%. These receptors have no known antigen. Sample: CD4+ T cells from blood, cultured in vitro, taken after SARS-CoV-2 vaccination. The receptors were gathered from a human donor who had recovered from COVID-19.

CDR3 in amino acids: CASTPRASGGDGYNEQFF. DNA of the CDR3: TGTGCCAGTACCCCGAGGGCTAGCGGGGGAGACGGTTACAATGAGCAGTTCTTC. The chain joins TRBV19 to TRBJ2-1; 10 bases fit TRBD2. Germline lookup yields CDR1 LNHDA and CDR2 SQIVND (reference sequence). This CDR3 is built from 18 residues. The V gene end was trimmed by 7 bases and the J gene end by 4 bases; junction bases not matched to a gene: 16. The full variable domain, with the rest looked up from reference TRBV19 and TRBJ2-1, is DGGITQSPKYLFRKEGQNVTLSCEQNLNHDAMYWYRQDPGQGLRLIYYSQIVNDFQKGDIAEGYSVSREKKESFPLTVTSAQKNPTAFYLCASTPRASGGDGYNEQFFGPGTRLTVL.

The table lists this clonotype with a few counts. This rearrangement joins TRBV20-1 to TRBJ2-3; TRBD2 agrees at 8 bases. The CDR3 is made up of 14 amino acids. Per germline, CDR1 DFQATT and CDR2 SNEGSKA (reference sequence). Trimming cost V 4 bases and J 4 bases; bases outside gene matches: 7. DNA for the CDR3: TGCAGTGCTATAGGGGCAGCGGGGGCAGATACGCAGTATTTT. This gives the protein CSAIGAAGADTQYF.

CDR3 coding DNA: TGTGCCATCAGTGAGTCGACGCTCAACCCTAACGCGGATACGCAGTATTTT. Translating it yields CAISESTLNPNADTQYF. The gene calls are TRBV10-3 and TRBJ2-3; D unclear. The germline V gene encodes CDR1 ENHRY and CDR2 SYGVKD. The CDR3 consists of 17 residues. Trimming cost V 0 bases and J 6 bases, with 19 bases left between them.

This clonotype is medium-sized in the sample. For the CDR3, the DNA is TGCAGTGCTGGACTAGCGGACCGGGGGACCCAGTACTTC. Protein product: CSAGLADRGTQYF. V gene TRBV20-1 combines with J gene TRBJ2-5; 10 bases line up with TRBD2. The V segment lost 5 bases and the J segment 7 bases; nucleotides outside the gene matches: 7. CDR3 length: 13 amino acids. Germline-derived CDR1 and CDR2 are DFQATT and SNEGSKA (reference sequence).

This chain uses TRBV20-1 with TRBJ2-6; 7 bases are shared with TRBD2. The CDR3 spans 16 residues. J gave up 1 base and V 1 base, and 4 bases lay outside the gene matches. The germline CDR1 and CDR2 sequences are DFQATT and SNEGSKA (reference sequence). CDR3 nucleotide sequence: TGCAGTGCTAGAGCGGGAGGCTCTTCTGGGGCCAACGTCCTGACTTTC. It yields the protein CSARAGGSSGANVLTF.

The V and J genes are TRBV7-8 and TRBJ2-7; D gene unclear. Germline lookup yields CDR1 SGHVS and CDR2 FQNEAQ. V was clipped by 4 bases and J by 2 bases, with 18 bases between them. The CDR3 is 16 amino acids. The CDR3 nucleotides are TGTGCCAGCAGCTCGTCTCCTCCTAGGGCGGCCTACGAGCAGTACTTC. This gives the protein CASSSSPPRAAYEQYF.

This clonotype was seen only a few times. The chain links TRBV20-1 to TRBJ1-2, with 8 positions matching TRBD1. The junction had 13 bases not matched to a gene; V was cut back by 5 bases and J by 14 bases. The CDR3 consists of 12 residues. CDR1 DFQATT and CDR2 SNEGSKA come from the germline V gene (reference sequence). The CDR3 sequence: CSARTGSWEGTF. Here the CDR3 DNA reads TGCAGTGCTCGGACAGGGTCCTGGGAAGGGACCTTC.

This clonotype has just a few counts. The rearrangement uses TRBV7-9 and TRBJ2-7; 7 nucleotides match TRBD2. CDR1 and CDR2 from the germline V gene are SEHNR and FQNEAQ (reference sequence). Trimming removed 5 bases from V and 3 bases from J; junction bases left unmatched: 7. CDR3 size: 14 residues. The DNA of the CDR3 is TGTGCCAGCAGCGGGATCACTAGCGACTACGAGCAGTACTTC. It specifies CASSGITSDYEQYF.

The chain uses TRBV25-1 and TRBJ2-7; D might be TRBD2 (6 bases). CDR3 size: 15 residues. Germline assignment: CDR1 MGHDK and CDR2 SYGVNS. Trimming left V 6 bases short and J 1 base short, with 16 bases between. The CDR3 is CASRDPFGGSYEQYF. For the CDR3, the DNA is TGTGCCAGCAGGGACCCCTTTGGAGGGTCCTACGAGCAGTACTTC.

This sequence joins TRBV29-1 and TRBJ1-5; no firm D call. This CDR3 has 14 amino acids. Germline V gene lookup returns CDR1 SQVTM and CDR2 ANQGSEA. Trimming took off 3 bases at V and 5 bases at J, with 14 bases between the two ends. The CDR3 bases are TGCAGCGTTGATACTGGGTCGGCCGATCAGCCCCAGCATTTT. Protein product: CSVDTGSADQPQHF.

The CDR3 is CASSEALGRQNEQYF. The CDR3 nucleotides read TGTGCCAGCAGTGAAGCATTAGGCCGCCAGAACGAGCAGTACTTC. The chain recombines TRBV2 with TRBJ2-7; D not resolved. Germline V gives CDR1 SNHLY, CDR2 FYNNEI. CDR3 length: 15 residues. Trimming removed 0 bases from V and 5 bases from J, with 14 bases in between.

The rearrangement joins TRBV4-1 to TRBJ2-7; D is perhaps TRBD1 or TRBD2 (6 bases each). The V gene lost 4 bases and the J gene lost 3 bases, with 10 bases spanning the gap. Germline CDR1 and CDR2: MGHRA and YSYEKL. The CDR3 has 13 residues. CDR3 residues: CASSRQEGYEQYF. The CDR3 DNA sequence: TGCGCCAGCAGCCGACAGGAGGGCTACGAGCAGTACTTC.

Relative to its sample, this clonotype is medium-sized. The CDR3 loop is CATSRTPRTEETQYF. The CDR3 DNA follows: TGTGCCACCAGCAGGACCCCGAGGACAGAAGAGACCCAGTACTTC. The gene calls are TRBV15 and TRBJ2-5, with D tentatively TRBD1 (6 bases). This CDR3 has 15 amino acids. Germline V gene data show CDR1 as LNHNV and CDR2 as YYDKDF (reference sequence). Trimming pared 3 bases from V and 3 bases from J, leaving 14 bases between. The complete variable domain, with remaining parts taken from reference TRBV15 and TRBJ2-5, reads DAMVIQNPRYQVTQFGKPVTLSCSQTLNHNVMYWYQQKSSQAPKLLFHYYDKDFNNEADTPDNFQSRRPNTSFCFLDIRSPGLGDTAMYLCATSRTPRTEETQYFGPGTRLLVL.

The V call is TRBV6-5, the J call TRBJ2-7, with 9 bases fitting TRBD1. Germline CDR1 is MNHEY and CDR2 is SVGAGI. The CDR3 is made up of 16 amino acids. Germline trimming cut 0 bases from V and 6 bases from J; bases unmatched to any gene: 9. In DNA form, the CDR3 reads TGTGCCAGCAGTTACTCGGCGGCGACAGGGGGAGGCGAGCAGTACTTC. It encodes CASSYSAATGGGEQYF.

This clonotype rates as medium-sized. The rearrangement uses TRBV6-1 and TRBJ1-2; 10 nucleotides agree with TRBD1. The germline V gene has CDR1 MNHNS and CDR2 SASEGT. CDR3 length: 15 amino acids. Trimming took 10 bases from V and 6 from J; bases not matched to a gene: 14. The CDR3 DNA sequence: TGTGCCACCCCCCCCAGGACAGGGGGATTGGATGGCTACACCTTC. Amino acids: CATPPRTGGLDGYTF.

The chain joins TRBV20-1 to TRBJ1-5, with TRBD1 matching 7 bases. V shed 8 bases, J shed 0 bases, and the junction held 13 bases outside the gene matches. The CDR3 length is 16 residues. Looked up from germline, CDR1 is DFQATT and CDR2 is SNEGSKA (reference sequence). The CDR3 DNA follows: TGCAGTTCATCATCCGGGACAGCGAATAGCAATCAGCCCCAGCATTTT. Amino acids: CSSSSGTANSNQPQHF.

The chain combines TRBV7-9 with TRBJ2-7; D not certain. The CDR3 contains 15 residues. Per the germline V gene, CDR1 is SEHNR and CDR2 is FQNEAQ (reference sequence). Between the trimmed V and J ends, which lost 5 bases and 6 bases, there was a span of 20 bases. Here the CDR3 DNA reads TGTGCCAGCAGCCCCCCTCCCTTCCGTGCCGGCGAGCAGTACTTC. Translating it yields CASSPPPFRAGEQYF.

The chain is built from TRBV6-5 and TRBJ1-2; no firm D call. CDR1 MNHEY and CDR2 SVGAGI come from the germline V gene. V was trimmed by 0 bases and J by 3 bases, leaving 17 bases between them. The CDR3 has 17 residues. The CDR3 DNA reads TGTGCCAGCAGTTACTCATGGTACGGAAAGAAAGACTATGGCTACACCTTC. This sequence encodes CASSYSWYGKKDYGYTF.

The chain links TRBV28 to TRBJ1-2, with a possible D match to TRBD1 (6 bases). This CDR3 region has 16 residues. Trimming stripped 7 bases from V and 0 bases from J, with 18 bases between. Germline assignment: CDR1 MDHEN and CDR2 SYDVKM. CDR3 sequence reads: CASNSRRGTSNYGYTF. The DNA of the CDR3 is TGTGCCAGCAACTCTAGGAGGGGGACCTCTAACTATGGCTACACCTTC.

This clonotype showed up just a few times. This chain connects TRBV7-3 to TRBJ2-1; 8 nucleotides agree with TRBD1. The V and J ends lost 3 bases and 9 bases, in that order; junction bases with no gene match: 10. The CDR3 has 15 amino acids. In germline, CDR1 is SGHTA, CDR2 FQGTGA. The CDR3 here is CASSLGQGAQGEQFF. The CDR3 bases are TGTGCCAGCAGCTTGGGCCAGGGGGCGCAGGGTGAGCAGTTCTTC.

The V and J genes are TRBV28 and TRBJ2-7; D may correspond to TRBD1 or TRBD2 (5 bases each). Germline CDR1 and CDR2: MDHEN and SYDVKM. Trimming cost V 8 bases and J 2 bases, with 7 bases left between them. The length of the CDR3 is 11 residues. Here the CDR3 DNA reads TGTGCCAGCCGAGGGGCCTACGAGCAGTACTTC. This codes for CASRGAYEQYF.

V usage is TRBV4-1 and J usage is TRBJ2-6; D is uncertain. The CDR3 is 15 residues long. Germline values: CDR1 MGHRA, CDR2 YSYEKL. V was cut by 0 bases and J by 5 bases, with 8 bases left in between. CDR3 loop: CASSQEALRANVLTF. The CDR3, as DNA: TGCGCCAGCAGCCAAGAGGCATTGCGGGCCAACGTCCTGACTTTC.

The V and J genes are TRBV7-2 and TRBJ1-2; D possibly corresponds to TRBD1 (5 bases). The CDR3 is 14 residues long. Germline CDR1 is SGHTA and CDR2 is FQGNSA. The V end was cut by 4 bases, the J end by 4 bases, with 13 bases between. The CDR3 here is CASSWGGGLYGYTF. CDR3 nucleotide sequence: TGTGCCAGCAGCTGGGGTGGGGGTCTCTATGGCTACACCTTC. Complete variable domain (other parts from reference TRBV7-2 and TRBJ1-2): GAGVSQSPSNKVTEKGKDVELRCDPISGHTALYWYRQSLGQGLEFLIYFQGNSAPDKSGLPSDRFSAERTGGSVSTLTIQRTQQEDSAVYLCASSWGGGLYGYTFGSGTRLTVV.

This clonotype was counted a few times. The J gene is TRBJ2-7, the V gene TRBV2; 8 positions match TRBD1. This CDR3 has 12 residues. Germline V gene lookup returns CDR1 SNHLY and CDR2 FYNNEI. The ends lost 5 bases at V and 6 bases at J; junction bases unmatched: 3. CDR3 loop: CASSPTGGEQYF. CDR3 nucleotide sequence: TGTGCCAGCAGTCCCACAGGGGGCGAGCAGTACTTC.

The chain recombines TRBV27 with TRBJ2-1; perhaps TRBD2 as D (5 bases). CDR3 length equals 17 residues. CDR1 is MNHEY and CDR2 is SMNVEV in the germline V gene (reference sequence). V lost 5 bases, J lost 0 bases, and 17 bases lay in between. The CDR3 bases are TGTGCCAGCAGTCCCCAAGTGATAGGAGGCTCCTACAATGAGCAGTTCTTC. It encodes CASSPQVIGGSYNEQFF.

The rearrangement links TRBV20-1 to TRBJ2-3; D might be TRBD1 or TRBD2, each matching 5 bases. The CDR3 covers 12 residues. CDR1 and CDR2 from the germline V gene are DFQATT and SNEGSKA (reference sequence). V was cut by 5 bases and J by 3 bases, with 9 bases left in between. Written as DNA, the CDR3 is TGCAGTGCTCAGGGACGAACAGATACGCAGTATTTT. Its protein is CSAQGRTDTQYF.

In its sample, this clonotype is medium-sized. V and J are TRBV19 and TRBJ1-2, with D uncertain. Germline values: CDR1 LNHDA, CDR2 SQIVND (reference sequence). The CDR3 has 13 amino acids. Trimming stripped 3 bases from V and 5 bases from J, with 10 bases between. CDR3 nucleotide sequence: TGTGCCAGTAGTATTCGGCCCTTGTATGGCTACACCTTC. It translates to CASSIRPLYGYTF.

This clonotype was detected only a few times. The chain is built from TRBV24-1 and TRBJ2-5; 7 nucleotides align to TRBD1. CDR1 and CDR2 from the germline V gene are KGHDR and SFDVKD. V was clipped by 2 bases and J by 9 bases; unmatched bases: 8. The CDR3 has 14 residues. The CDR3 spells CATSDSENRGPQYF. CDR3 in DNA: TGTGCCACCAGTGATTCCGAGAACAGGGGACCCCAGTACTTC.

V usage is TRBV6-1 and J usage is TRBJ2-2, with 7 bases identical to TRBD1. The CDR3 runs 15 residues. The ends lost 6 bases at V and 3 bases at J; junction bases unmatched: 7. CDR1 is MNHNS, CDR2 SASEGT, per germline. DNA for the CDR3: TGTGCCAGCAGACCACCGACAGGGTACACCGGGGAGCTGTTTTTT. It encodes CASRPPTGYTGELFF.

In its sample, this clonotype is medium-sized. The chain combines TRBV20-1 with TRBJ1-6; the D gene is possibly TRBD1 (5 bases). The CDR3 loop spans 15 amino acids. Germline values: CDR1 DFQATT, CDR2 SNEGSKA (reference sequence). V gave up 6 bases and J gave up 0 bases, with 12 bases separating them. CDR3 residues: CSAPPGSSYNSPLHF. Written as DNA, the CDR3 is TGCAGTGCCCCGCCAGGGAGCTCCTATAATTCACCCCTCCACTTT.

This chain joins TRBV20-1 and TRBJ2-7; D is possibly TRBD1 or TRBD2 (5 bases each). Germline values: CDR1 DFQATT, CDR2 SNEGSKA (reference sequence). Trimming took 4 bases from V and 6 from J, leaving 13 bases between them. CDR3 length: 12 residues. In nucleotides, the CDR3 is TGCAGTGCTACCCCCCCGGGACGCGAGCAGTACTTC. It specifies CSATPPGREQYF.